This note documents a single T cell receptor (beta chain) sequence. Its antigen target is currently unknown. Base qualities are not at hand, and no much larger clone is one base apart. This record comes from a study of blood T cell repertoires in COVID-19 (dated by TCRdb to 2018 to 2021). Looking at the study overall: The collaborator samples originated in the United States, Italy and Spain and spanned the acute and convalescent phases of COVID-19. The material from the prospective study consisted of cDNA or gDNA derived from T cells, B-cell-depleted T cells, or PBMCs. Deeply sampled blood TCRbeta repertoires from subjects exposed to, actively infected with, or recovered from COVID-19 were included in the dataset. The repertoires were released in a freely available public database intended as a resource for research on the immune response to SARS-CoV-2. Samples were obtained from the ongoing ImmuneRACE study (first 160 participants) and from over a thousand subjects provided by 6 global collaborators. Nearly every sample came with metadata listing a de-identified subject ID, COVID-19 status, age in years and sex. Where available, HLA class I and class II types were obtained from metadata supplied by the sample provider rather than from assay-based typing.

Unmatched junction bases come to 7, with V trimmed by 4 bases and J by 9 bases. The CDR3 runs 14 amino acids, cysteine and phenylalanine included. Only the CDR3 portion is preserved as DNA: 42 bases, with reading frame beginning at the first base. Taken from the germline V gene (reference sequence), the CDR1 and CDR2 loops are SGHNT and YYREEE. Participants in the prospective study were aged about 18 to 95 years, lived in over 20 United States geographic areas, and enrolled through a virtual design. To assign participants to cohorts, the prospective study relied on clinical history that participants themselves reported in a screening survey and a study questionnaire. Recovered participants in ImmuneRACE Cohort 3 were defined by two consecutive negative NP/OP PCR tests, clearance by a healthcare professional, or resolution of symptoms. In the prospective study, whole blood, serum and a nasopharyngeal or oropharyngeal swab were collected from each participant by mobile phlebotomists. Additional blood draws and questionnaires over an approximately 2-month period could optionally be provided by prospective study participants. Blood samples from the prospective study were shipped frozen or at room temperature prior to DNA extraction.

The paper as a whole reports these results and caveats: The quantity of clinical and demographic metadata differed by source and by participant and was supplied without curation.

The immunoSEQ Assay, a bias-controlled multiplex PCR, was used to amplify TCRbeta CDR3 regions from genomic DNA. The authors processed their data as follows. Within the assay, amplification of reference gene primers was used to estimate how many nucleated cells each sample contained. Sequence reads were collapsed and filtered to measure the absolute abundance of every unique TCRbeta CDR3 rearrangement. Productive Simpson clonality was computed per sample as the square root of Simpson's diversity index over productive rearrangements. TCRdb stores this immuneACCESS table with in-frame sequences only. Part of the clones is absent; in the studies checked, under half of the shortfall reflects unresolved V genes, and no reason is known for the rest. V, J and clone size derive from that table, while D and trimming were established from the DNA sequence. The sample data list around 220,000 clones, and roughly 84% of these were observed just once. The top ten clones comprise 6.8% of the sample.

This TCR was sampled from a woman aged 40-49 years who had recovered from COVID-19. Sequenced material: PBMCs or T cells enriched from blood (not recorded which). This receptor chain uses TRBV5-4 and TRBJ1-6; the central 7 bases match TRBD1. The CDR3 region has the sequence CASSPDRLISPLHF. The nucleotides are TGTGCCAGCAGCCCGGACAGGCTGATTTCACCCCTCCACTTT.